Below are 9 T cell receptor beta chains sequenced from a single sample in a study of TIL therapy for anti-PD-1-resistant metastatic lung cancer (dated by TCRdb to the early 2020s). Using bias-controlled multiplex PCR with the immunoSEQ v3 hsTCRB kit, the TCR beta CDR3 regions were amplified from genomic DNA. TCRdb limited this immuneACCESS table to in-frame rearrangements with V and J called. A share of clones is missing; checked studies link under half to unresolved V genes, and the rest is unexplained. The sample table records under 100,000 clones; about three fifths of these occur just once. Around 9.9% of the sample comes from the top ten. This specimen's time point label, per the study, means: pre-treatment sample, taken before nivolumab and TIL therapy. Baseline tumor samples were excised metastases, mostly pleural nodules or supraclavicular lymph nodes, from the same resection used to grow TIL.

Sequenced material: tumor tissue, taken at baseline. The receptors derive from a person aged 25-80 years with non-small cell lung cancer.

This clone was seen at least ten times. The chain carries TRBV9 and TRBJ2-3, with D perhaps assigned TRBD1 or TRBD2 (5 bases each). Germline CDR1 is SGDLS and CDR2 is YYNGEE. V lost 0 bases, J lost 1 base, and 9 bases lay in between. This CDR3 contains 15 residues. This CDR3 is CASSVGDVGTDTQYF. The DNA for the CDR3 is TGTGCCAGCAGCGTAGGGGACGTGGGCACAGATACGCAGTATTTT.

The genes are TRBV2 and TRBJ1-2, with a tentative D call TRBD1 (5 bases). This CDR3 region has 14 residues. From germline, CDR1 is SNHLY and CDR2 FYNNEI. With 7 bases removed from V and 3 bases from J, the gap between germline ends came to 15 bases. CDR3 loop: CASKDNRPYYGYTF. CDR3 nucleotides: TGTGCCAGCAAAGACAACAGGCCTTACTATGGCTACACCTTC.

This chain links TRBV20-1 with TRBJ1-1, with D hard to call. In germline, CDR1 is DFQATT, CDR2 SNEGSKA (reference sequence). The CDR3 has 8 residues. Trimming shortened V by 6 bases and J by 11 bases, and 7 bases separated the two germline ends. The CDR3 nucleotides read TGCAGTGCCCTGGGGGCTTTCTTT. This gives the protein CSALGAFF.

A few counts support this clone. The V and J genes are TRBV5-6 and TRBJ1-2, with 9 bases aligning to TRBD1. V trimming: 1 base; J trimming: 4 bases; junction bases outside the gene matches: 8. Germline V lookup: CDR1 SGHDT, CDR2 YYEEEE. This CDR3 contains 16 residues. This CDR3 is CASSLRGQGEAYGYTF. CDR3 coding DNA: TGTGCCAGCAGCTTGAGGGGACAGGGCGAGGCCTATGGCTACACCTTC.

The V gene is TRBV28, the J gene TRBJ2-7, with D possibly being TRBD1 (5 bases). The CDR3 contains 14 residues. Germline V lookup: CDR1 MDHEN, CDR2 SYDVKM. V was clipped by 1 base and J by 2 bases, with 9 bases between them. CDR3 region: CASSLSATAYEQYF. CDR3 coding DNA: TGTGCCAGCAGTTTATCCGCGACAGCCTACGAGCAGTACTTC.

The chain employs TRBV20-1 and TRBJ1-4; D remains unclear. Trimming took off 3 bases at V and 6 bases at J, with 17 bases between the two ends. Germline loops: CDR1 DFQATT, CDR2 SNEGSKA (reference sequence). The CDR3 loop spans 15 amino acids. The CDR3, as DNA: TGCAGTGCTAGTGACCTCAAGGAGGATTATGAAAAACTGTTTTTT. Its translation: CSASDLKEDYEKLFF.

The chain has TRBV4-3 and TRBJ2-7; 7 bases fit TRBD1. Germline loops: CDR1 LGHNA, CDR2 YSLEER. With 3 bases clipped from V and 5 bases from J, the junction kept 7 bases outside the gene matches. The CDR3 loop spans 14 amino acids. As DNA, the CDR3 is TGCGCCAGCAGCCACCGACAGGGAACCCACGAGCAGTACTTC. It specifies CASSHRQGTHEQYF.

The J gene is TRBJ2-3, the V gene TRBV19; D gene unclear. The CDR3 spans 11 residues. V was trimmed by 10 bases and J by 9 bases, leaving 14 bases between them. Germline V gene sequence: CDR1 LNHDA, CDR2 SQIVND (reference sequence). The CDR3 nucleotides read TGTGCCACCTCAGGAAGGCAAACGCAGTATTTT. Protein product: CATSGRQTQYF.

This clone appeared once. The chain carries TRBV5-1 and TRBJ2-3; 8 bases map to TRBD2. Germline CDR1 reads SGHRS; CDR2 reads YFSETQ. This CDR3 comprises 15 residues. The V gene end was trimmed by 3 bases and the J gene end by 4 bases; junction bases not matched to a gene: 7. The CDR3 DNA reads TGCGCCAGCAGCTCCCTGAGCGGGAGAGCAGATACGCAGTATTTT. It codes for CASSSLSGRADTQYF.